The text below deals with one TCR beta chain. The sample holds other DNA sequences that translate to the same CDR3. The protocol was immunoSEQ multiplex PCR, while the TCRdb copy is restricted to in-frame clones and leaves out a portion. The sample table includes fewer than 200,000 clones. This record belongs to a study of control samples from healthy donors and cancer patients. The sequenced sample was blood. The origin of this receptor is a woman in her twenties or thirties in good health.

The CDR3 region is CASSVGGSGANVLTF. The CDR3 nucleotides read TGTGCCAGCAGCGTAGGTGGCTCTGGGGCCAACGTCCTGACTTTC. The chain joins TRBV9 to TRBJ2-6, with D uncertain. V was cut by 0 bases and J by 0 bases, with 4 bases left in between. This CDR3 contains 15 residues. CDR1 and CDR2 from the germline V gene are SGDLS and YYNGEE.